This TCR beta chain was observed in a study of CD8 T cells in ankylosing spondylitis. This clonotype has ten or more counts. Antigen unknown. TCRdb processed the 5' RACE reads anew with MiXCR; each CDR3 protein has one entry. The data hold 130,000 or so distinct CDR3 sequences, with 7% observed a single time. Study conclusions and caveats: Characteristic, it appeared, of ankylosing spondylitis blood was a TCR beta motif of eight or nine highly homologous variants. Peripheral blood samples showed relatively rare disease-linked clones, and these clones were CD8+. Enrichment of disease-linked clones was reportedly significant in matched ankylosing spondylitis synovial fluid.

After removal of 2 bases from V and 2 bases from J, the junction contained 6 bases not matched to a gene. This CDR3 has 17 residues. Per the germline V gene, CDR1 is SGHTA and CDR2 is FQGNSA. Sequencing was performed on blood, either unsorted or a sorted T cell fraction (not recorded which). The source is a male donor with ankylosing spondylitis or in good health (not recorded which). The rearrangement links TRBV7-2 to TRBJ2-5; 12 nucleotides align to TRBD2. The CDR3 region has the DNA TGTGCCAGCAGCTTATCGGATCTAGCGGGGGGGCAAGAGACCCAGTACTTC. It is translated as CASSLSDLAGGQETQYF.